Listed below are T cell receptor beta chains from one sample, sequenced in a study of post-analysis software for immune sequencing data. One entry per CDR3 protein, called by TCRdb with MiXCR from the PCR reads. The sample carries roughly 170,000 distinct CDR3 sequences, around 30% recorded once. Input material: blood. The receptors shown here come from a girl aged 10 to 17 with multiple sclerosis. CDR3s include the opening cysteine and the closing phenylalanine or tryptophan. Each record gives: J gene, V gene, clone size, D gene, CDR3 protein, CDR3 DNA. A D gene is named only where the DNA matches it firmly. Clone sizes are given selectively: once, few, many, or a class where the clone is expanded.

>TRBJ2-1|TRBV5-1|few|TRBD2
CASSSGTSGRAYNEQFF
TGCGCCAGCAGCTCCGGGACTAGCGGGAGAGCCTACAATGAGCAGTTCTTC
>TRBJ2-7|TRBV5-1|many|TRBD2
CASSSSGPYYEQYF
TGCGCCAGCAGCTCTAGCGGGCCTTACTACGAGCAGTACTTC
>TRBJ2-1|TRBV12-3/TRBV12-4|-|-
CASSIQSEQFF
TGTGCCAGCAGCATACAAAGCGAGCAGTTCTTC
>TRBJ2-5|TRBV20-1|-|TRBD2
CSAPRTSGSEETQYF
TGCAGTGCTCCGAGGACTAGCGGGAGTGAGGAGACCCAGTACTTC
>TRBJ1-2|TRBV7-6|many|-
CASSPTLPWAHYGYTF
TGTGCCAGCAGCCCCACTCTCCCCTGGGCTCACTATGGCTACACCTTC
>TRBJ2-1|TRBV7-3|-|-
CTSSLSGTYNEQFF
TGTACCAGCAGCTTAAGCGGCACCTACAATGAGCAGTTCTTC
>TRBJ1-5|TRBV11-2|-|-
CASSPSGEPQHF
TGTGCCAGCAGCCCGTCCGGGGAGCCCCAGCATTTT
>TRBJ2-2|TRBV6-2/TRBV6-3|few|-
CASRHGDSYTGELFF
TGTGCCAGCAGGCACGGGGATTCGTACACCGGGGAGCTGTTTTTT
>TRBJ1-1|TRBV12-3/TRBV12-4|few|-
CASTLGVEAFF
TGTGCCAGCACCTTGGGGGTTGAAGCTTTCTTT
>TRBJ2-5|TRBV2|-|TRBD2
CASSAGGTETQYF
TGTGCCAGCAGTGCGGGAGGCACGGAGACCCAGTACTTC
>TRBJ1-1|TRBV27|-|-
CASRKDTEAFF
TGTGCCAGCAGGAAGGACACTGAAGCTTTCTTT
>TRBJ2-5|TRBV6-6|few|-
CASREYGDPRETQYF
TGTGCCAGCAGAGAATATGGGGACCCGCGGGAGACCCAGTACTTC
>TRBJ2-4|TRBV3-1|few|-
CASSPDWGEWAKNIQYF
TGTGCCAGCAGCCCAGATTGGGGGGAGTGGGCCAAAAACATTCAGTACTTC
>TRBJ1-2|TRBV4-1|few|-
CASSLGDGGSYGYTF
TGCGCCAGCAGCCTTGGGGACGGGGGGTCCTATGGCTACACCTTC
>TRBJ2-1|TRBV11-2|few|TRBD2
CASSLAGRGMDEQFF
TGTGCCAGCAGCCTAGCGGGTAGGGGTATGGATGAGCAGTTCTTC
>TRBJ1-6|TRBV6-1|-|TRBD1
CASSISGQGASAYSPLHF
TGTGCCAGCAGCATCTCGGGACAGGGGGCAAGCGCCTATTCACCCCTCCACTTT
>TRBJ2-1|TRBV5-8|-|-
CASSLGPAGRNEQFF
TGTGCCAGCAGCTTGGGACCAGCGGGCCGCAATGAGCAGTTCTTC
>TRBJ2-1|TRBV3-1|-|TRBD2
CASTLAGALNEQFF
TGTGCCAGCACCCTAGCGGGGGCTTTGAATGAGCAGTTCTTC
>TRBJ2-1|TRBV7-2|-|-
CASSLAGSTFTFF
TGTGCCAGCAGCTTAGCGGGCTCGACGTTTACGTTCTTC
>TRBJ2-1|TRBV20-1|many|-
CSAKRRVQGNEQFF
TGCAGTGCGAAGAGAAGAGTCCAGGGGAATGAGCAGTTCTTC
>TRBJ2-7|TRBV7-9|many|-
CASSPKRGNRRKHEQYF
TGTGCCAGCAGCCCGAAAAGAGGCAACAGGCGGAAACACGAGCAGTACTTC
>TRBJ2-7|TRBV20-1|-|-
CSTSGPHNEQYF
TGCAGTACATCCGGGCCCCACAATGAGCAGTACTTC
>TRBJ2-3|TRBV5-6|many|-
CASSLASDQTDTQYF
TGTGCCAGCAGCTTGGCCTCGGACCAAACAGATACGCAGTATTTT
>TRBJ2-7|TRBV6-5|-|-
CASSYREPNYEQYF
TGTGCCAGCAGTTATCGTGAACCAAACTACGAGCAGTACTTC
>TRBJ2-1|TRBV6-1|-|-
CASSRLGSGVSYNEQFF
TGTGCCAGCAGTCGGTTGGGGAGTGGGGTTTCCTACAATGAGCAGTTCTTC
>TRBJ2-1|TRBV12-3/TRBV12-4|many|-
CASSPPWGDPYNEQFF
TGTGCCAGCAGCCCGCCCTGGGGGGACCCCTACAATGAGCAGTTCTTC
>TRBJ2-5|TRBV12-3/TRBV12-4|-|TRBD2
CASSLRTSAETQYF
TGTGCCAGCAGTTTAAGAACTAGCGCGGAGACCCAGTACTTC
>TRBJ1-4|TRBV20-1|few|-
CSARMANEKLFF
TGCAGTGCTAGGATGGCCAATGAAAAACTGTTTTTT
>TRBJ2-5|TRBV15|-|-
CATSSGTTKETQYF
TGTGCCACCAGCAGCGGGACAACAAAAGAGACCCAGTACTTC
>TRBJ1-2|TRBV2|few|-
CASSELFDAANYGYTF
TGTGCCAGCAGTGAACTCTTCGACGCAGCCAACTATGGCTACACCTTC
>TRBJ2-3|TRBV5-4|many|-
CASSPKLSPTDTQYF
TGTGCCAGCAGCCCGAAACTCTCCCCCACAGATACGCAGTATTTT
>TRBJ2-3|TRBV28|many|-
CASSLRGETRSTDTQYF
TGTGCCAGCAGTTTACGAGGAGAAACAAGAAGCACAGATACGCAGTATTTT